The 3 T cell receptor beta chains in this list originate from one sample, sequenced in a study of technical replicates of blood from a few donors. The data were produced by immunoSEQ multiplex PCR, yet TCRdb's version contains in-frame clones alone and is incomplete. The table has about 79,000 clones, approximately 94% seen once. Sequencing used T cells isolated from PBMCs. The receptors originated from a human donor in good health.

This clone was detected a few times. The gene calls are TRBV2 and TRBJ2-2, with D unresolved. The germline V gene has CDR1 SNHLY and CDR2 FYNNEI. This CDR3 contains 14 residues. V was shortened by 1 base and J by 3 bases, with 6 bases between the two germline ends. The CDR3 coding sequence is TGTGCCAGCAGTGAAGAACTGTACACCGGGGAGCTGTTTTTT. Residues: CASSEELYTGELFF.

The rearrangement links TRBV5-1 to TRBJ2-2; 8 bases are shared with TRBD1. V was clipped by 2 bases and J by 5 bases; unmatched bases: 5. Germline V gene lookup returns CDR1 SGHRS and CDR2 YFSETQ. The CDR3 length is 15 residues. CDR3 residues: CASSFTGQATGELFF. DNA of the CDR3: TGCGCCAGCAGCTTTACGGGACAGGCAACCGGGGAGCTGTTTTTT.

The chain has TRBV5-4 and TRBJ1-4; no firm D call. From germline, CDR1 is SGHNT and CDR2 YYREEE (reference sequence). The CDR3 consists of 15 residues. V was cut by 4 bases and J by 4 bases, with 14 bases left in between. CDR3 region: CASSPDSNNNEKLFF. DNA of the CDR3: TGTGCCAGCAGCCCTGACTCAAACAATAATGAAAAACTGTTTTTT.